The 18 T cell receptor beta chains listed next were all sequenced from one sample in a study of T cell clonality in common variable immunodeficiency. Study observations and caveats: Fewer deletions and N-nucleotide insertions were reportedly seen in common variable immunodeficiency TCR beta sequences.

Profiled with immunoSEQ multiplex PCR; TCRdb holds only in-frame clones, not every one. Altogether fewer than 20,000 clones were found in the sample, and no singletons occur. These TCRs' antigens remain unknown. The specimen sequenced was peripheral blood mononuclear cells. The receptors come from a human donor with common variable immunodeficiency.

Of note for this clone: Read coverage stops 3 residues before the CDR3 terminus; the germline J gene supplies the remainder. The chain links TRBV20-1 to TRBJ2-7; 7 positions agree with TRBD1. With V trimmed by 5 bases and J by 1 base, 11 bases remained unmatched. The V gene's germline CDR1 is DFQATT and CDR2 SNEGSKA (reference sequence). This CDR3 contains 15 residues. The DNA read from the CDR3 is TGCAGTGCTCCACTTAACAGGGGTACTTCCTACGAG. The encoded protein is CSAPLNRGTSYE. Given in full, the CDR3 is CSAPLNRGTSYEQYF.

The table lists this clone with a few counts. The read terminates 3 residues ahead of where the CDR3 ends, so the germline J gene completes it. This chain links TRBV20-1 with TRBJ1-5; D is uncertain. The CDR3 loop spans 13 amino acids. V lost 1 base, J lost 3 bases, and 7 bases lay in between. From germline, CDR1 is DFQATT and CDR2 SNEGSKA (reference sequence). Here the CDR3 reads CSARGTDNQPQHF. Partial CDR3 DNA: TGCAGTGCTAGAGGAACAGACAATCAGCCC.

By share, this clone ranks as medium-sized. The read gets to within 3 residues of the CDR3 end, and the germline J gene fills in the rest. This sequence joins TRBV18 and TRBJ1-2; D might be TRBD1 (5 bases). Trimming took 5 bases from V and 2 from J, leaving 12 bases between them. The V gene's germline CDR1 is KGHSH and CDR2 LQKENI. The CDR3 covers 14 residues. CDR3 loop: CASSIRQSNYGYTF. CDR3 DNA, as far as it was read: TGTGCCAGCTCAATCCGACAGTCCAACTATGGC.

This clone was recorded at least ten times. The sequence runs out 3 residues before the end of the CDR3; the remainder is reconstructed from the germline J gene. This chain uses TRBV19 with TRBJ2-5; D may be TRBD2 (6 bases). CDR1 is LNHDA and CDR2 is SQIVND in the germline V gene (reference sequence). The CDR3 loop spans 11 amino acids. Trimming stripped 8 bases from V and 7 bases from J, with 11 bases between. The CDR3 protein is CASGTGVTQYF. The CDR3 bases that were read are TGTGCCAGTGGGACTGGAGTGACC. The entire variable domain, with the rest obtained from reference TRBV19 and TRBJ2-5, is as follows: DGGITQSPKYLFRKEGQNVTLSCEQNLNHDAMYWYRQDPGQGLRLIYYSQIVNDFQKGDIAEGYSVSREKKESFPLTVTSAQKNPTAFYLCASGTGVTQYFGPGTRLLVL.

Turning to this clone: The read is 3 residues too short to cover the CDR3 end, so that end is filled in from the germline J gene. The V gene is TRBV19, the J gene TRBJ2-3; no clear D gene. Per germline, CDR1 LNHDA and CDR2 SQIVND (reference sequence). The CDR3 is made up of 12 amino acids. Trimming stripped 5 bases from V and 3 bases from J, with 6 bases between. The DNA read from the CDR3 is TGTGCCAGTAGTTGGCGGACAGATACG. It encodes CASSWRTDT. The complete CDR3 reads CASSWRTDTQYF.

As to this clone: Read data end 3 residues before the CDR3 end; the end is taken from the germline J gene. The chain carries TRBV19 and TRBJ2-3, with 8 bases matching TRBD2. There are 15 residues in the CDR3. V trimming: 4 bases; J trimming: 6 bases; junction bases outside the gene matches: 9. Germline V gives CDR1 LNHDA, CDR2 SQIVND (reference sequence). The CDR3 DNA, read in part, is TGTGCCAGTAGTAATCTGGGACTAGGTACCGATACG. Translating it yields CASSNLGLGTDT. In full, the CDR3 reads CASSNLGLGTDTQYF.

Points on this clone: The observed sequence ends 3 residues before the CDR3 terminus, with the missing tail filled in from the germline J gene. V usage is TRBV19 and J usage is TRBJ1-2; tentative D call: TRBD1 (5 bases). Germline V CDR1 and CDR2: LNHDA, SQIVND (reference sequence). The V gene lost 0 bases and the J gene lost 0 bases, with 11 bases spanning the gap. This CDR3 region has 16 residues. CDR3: CASSIDARQPNYGYTF. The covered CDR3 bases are TGTGCCAGTAGTATAGACGCACGACAGCCTAACTATGGC.

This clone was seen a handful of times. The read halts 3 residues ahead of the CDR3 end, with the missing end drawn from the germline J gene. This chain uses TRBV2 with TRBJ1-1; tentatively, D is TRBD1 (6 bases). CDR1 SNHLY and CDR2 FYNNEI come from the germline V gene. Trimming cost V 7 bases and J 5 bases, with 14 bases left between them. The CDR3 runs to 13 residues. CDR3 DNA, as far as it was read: TGTGCCAGCAACAGGGAGGTTAGAACTGAA. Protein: CASNREVRTE. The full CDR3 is CASNREVRTEAFF.

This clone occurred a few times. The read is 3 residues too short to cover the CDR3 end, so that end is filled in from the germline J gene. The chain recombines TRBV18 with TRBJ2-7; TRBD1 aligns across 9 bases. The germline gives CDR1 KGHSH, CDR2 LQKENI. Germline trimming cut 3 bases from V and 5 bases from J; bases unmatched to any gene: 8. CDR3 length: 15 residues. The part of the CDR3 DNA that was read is TGTGCCAGCTCACCGAGTCCGGGACAGGGAAACGAG. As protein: CASSPSPGQGNE. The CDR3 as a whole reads CASSPSPGQGNEQYF. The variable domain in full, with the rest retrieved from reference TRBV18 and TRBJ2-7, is NAGVMQNPRHLVRRRGQEARLRCSPMKGHSHVYWYRQLPEEGLKFMVYLQKENIIDESGMPKERFSAEFPKEGPSILRIQQVVRGDSAAYFCASSPSPGQGNEQYFGPGTRLTVT.

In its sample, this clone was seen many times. The sequenced CDR3 bases are TGTGCCTGGAGTGTACCCCAGGCTGGACCC. Translation gives CAWSVPQAGP. The whole CDR3 sequence reads CAWSVPQAGPQHF. The chain employs TRBV30 and TRBJ1-5; no definite D call. Sequencing ends 3 residues short of the CDR3 end; the germline J gene provides the rest. This CDR3 comprises 13 residues. The V gene's germline CDR1 is GTSNPN and CDR2 SVGIG (reference sequence).

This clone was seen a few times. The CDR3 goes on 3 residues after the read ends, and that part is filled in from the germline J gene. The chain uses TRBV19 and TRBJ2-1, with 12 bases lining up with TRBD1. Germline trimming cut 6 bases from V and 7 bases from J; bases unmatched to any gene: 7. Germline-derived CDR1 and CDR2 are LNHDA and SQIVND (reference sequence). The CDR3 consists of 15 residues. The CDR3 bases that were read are TGTGCCAGTAGCCCCGGGACAGGGGGCTGGAATGAG. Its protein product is CASSPGTGGWNE. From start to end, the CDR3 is CASSPGTGGWNEQFF.

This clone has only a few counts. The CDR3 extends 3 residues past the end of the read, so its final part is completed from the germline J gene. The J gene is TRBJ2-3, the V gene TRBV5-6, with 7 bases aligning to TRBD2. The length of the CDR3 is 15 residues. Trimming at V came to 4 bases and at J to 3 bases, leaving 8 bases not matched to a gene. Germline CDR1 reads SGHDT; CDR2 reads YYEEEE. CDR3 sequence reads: CASSKVGLWTDTQYF. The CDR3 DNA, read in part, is TGTGCCAGCAGCAAAGTGGGACTATGGACAGATACG. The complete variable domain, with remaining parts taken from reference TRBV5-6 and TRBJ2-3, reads DAGVTQSPTHLIKTRGQQVTLRCSPKSGHDTVSWYQQALGQGPQFIFQYYEEEERQRGNFPDRFSGHQFPNYSSELNVNALLLGDSALYLCASSKVGLWTDTQYFGPGTRLTVL.

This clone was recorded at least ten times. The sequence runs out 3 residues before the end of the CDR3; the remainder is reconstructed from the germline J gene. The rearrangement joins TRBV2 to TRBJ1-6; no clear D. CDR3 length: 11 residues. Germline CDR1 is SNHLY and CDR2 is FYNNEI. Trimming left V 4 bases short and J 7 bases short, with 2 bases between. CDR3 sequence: CASSANSPLHF. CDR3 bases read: TGTGCCAGCAGTGCGAATTCACCC.

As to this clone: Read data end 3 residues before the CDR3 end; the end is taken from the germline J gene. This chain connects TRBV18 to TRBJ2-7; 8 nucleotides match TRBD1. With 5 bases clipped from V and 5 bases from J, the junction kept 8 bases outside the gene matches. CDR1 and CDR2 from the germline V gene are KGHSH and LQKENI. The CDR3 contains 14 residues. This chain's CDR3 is CASSSSGTGNEQYF. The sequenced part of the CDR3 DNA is TGTGCCAGCTCATCGTCCGGGACAGGAAACGAG.

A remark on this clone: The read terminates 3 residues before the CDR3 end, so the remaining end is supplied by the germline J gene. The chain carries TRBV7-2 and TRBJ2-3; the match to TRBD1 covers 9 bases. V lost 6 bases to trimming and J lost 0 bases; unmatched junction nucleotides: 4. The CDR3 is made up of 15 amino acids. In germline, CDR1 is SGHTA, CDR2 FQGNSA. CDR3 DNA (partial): TGTGCCAGCAGACAACAGGGGGCAAGCACAGATACG. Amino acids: CASRQQGASTDT. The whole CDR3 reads CASRQQGASTDTQYF.

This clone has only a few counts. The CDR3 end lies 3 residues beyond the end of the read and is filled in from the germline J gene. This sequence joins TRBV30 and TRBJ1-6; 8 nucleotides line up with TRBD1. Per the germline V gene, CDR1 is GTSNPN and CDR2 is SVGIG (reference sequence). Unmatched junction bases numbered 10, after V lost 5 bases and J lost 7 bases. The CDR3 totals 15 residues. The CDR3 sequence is CAWVGQGTPNSPLHF. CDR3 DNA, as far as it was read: TGTGCCTGGGTCGGACAGGGAACTCCGAATTCACCC.

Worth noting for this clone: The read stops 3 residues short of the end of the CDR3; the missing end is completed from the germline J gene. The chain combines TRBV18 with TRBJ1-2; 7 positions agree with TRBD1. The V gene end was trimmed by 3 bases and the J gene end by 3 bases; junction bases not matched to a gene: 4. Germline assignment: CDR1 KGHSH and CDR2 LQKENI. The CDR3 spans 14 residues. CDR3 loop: CASSPRQGDYGYTF. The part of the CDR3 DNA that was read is TGTGCCAGCTCACCTAGACAGGGCGACTATGGC.

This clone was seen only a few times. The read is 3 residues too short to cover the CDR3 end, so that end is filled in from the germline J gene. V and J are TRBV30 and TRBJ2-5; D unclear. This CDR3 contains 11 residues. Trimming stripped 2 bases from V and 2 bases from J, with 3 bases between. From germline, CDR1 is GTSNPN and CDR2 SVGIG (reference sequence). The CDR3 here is CAWSPQETQYF. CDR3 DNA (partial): TGTGCCTGGAGTCCGCAAGAGACC.